These 2 T cell receptor beta chains were sequenced from one sample in a study of control samples from healthy donors and cancer patients. Here immunoSEQ multiplex PCR was the method, and the copy in TCRdb shows in-frame clones only, minus some. Of about 120,000 clones listed, around 89% are singletons. The sample consisted of blood. All receptors come from a middle-aged man in good health.

Here the CDR3 DNA reads TGTGCCAGCAGCGCTGGATCAGAGACCCAGTACTTC. It yields the protein CASSAGSETQYF. The J gene is TRBJ2-5, the V gene TRBV9; no firm D call. Trimming cost V 3 bases and J 4 bases, with 7 bases left between them. CDR3 size: 12 residues. Germline CDR1 is SGDLS and CDR2 is YYNGEE.

As to this clone: One end of the junction varies from germline; a read error may be responsible. The rearrangement uses TRBV6-1 and TRBJ2-7; D is possibly TRBD1 (6 bases). CDR1 and CDR2 (germline): MNHNS, SASEGT. CDR3 size: 13 residues. The CDR3 bases are TGTGCCAGCAGCGAAGGGGGATCCTACGAGCAGTACTTC. It encodes CASSEGGSYEQYF.